What follows are 25 T cell receptor beta chains derived from one specimen sequenced in a study of vaccination effects on CD4 cells after COVID-19. Their specific antigens are unknown. Repertoires were generated with immunoSEQ multiplex PCR, while TCRdb's copy carries only in-frame clones and drops some. The sample carries under 13,000 clones, roughly 70% recorded once. Prior to sequencing, the ViraFEST assay stimulated PBMC with viral peptide pools, which expanded the antigen-specific CD4+ T cells. After less than twelve days in culture, the CD4+ T cells were isolated. The material sequenced was CD4+ T cells from PBMCs cultured with HCoV-229E spike peptides, taken before COVID-19 vaccination. These receptors were taken from a human donor who received a COVID-19 vaccine.

The chain carries TRBV18 and TRBJ2-1; a weak D match, TRBD1 (6 bases). V lost 3 bases and J 1 base, leaving 10 bases between the germline ends. The CDR3 runs to 15 residues. CDR1 and CDR2 from the germline V gene are KGHSH and LQKENI. CDR3 loop: CASSPPTGSYNEQFF. In DNA, the CDR3 is TGTGCCAGCTCACCCCCGACAGGATCCTACAATGAGCAGTTCTTC.

This sequence joins TRBV6-5 and TRBJ2-7; unclear D gene. Germline lookup yields CDR1 MNHEY and CDR2 SVGAGI. There are 11 residues in the CDR3. The V end lost 5 bases, the J end lost 2 bases, and 4 bases lay between the germline ends. The CDR3 DNA follows: TGTGCCAGCAGTACCACCTACGAGCAGTACTTC. Residues: CASSTTYEQYF.

The CDR3 sequence is CAWVARGYSEKLFF. In DNA form, the CDR3 reads TGTGCCTGGGTGGCGCGGGGATATTCTGAAAAACTGTTTTTT. The chain carries TRBV30 and TRBJ1-4; D not certain. Germline CDR1 is GTSNPN and CDR2 is SVGIG (reference sequence). V lost 5 bases, J lost 7 bases, and 17 bases lay in between. This CDR3 is 14 amino acids long.

CDR3 residues: CASSPGTAYEQYF. The CDR3 region has the DNA TGTGCCAGCTCACCCGGGACAGCTTACGAGCAGTACTTC. The rearrangement uses TRBV18 and TRBJ2-7; 7 bases agree with TRBD1. With V trimmed by 3 bases and J by 4 bases, 3 bases remained unmatched. Germline CDR1 and CDR2: KGHSH and LQKENI. The length of the CDR3 is 13 residues.

This chain links TRBV7-2 with TRBJ1-5; D ambiguous. Germline CDR1 and CDR2: SGHTA and FQGNSA. V was clipped by 1 base and J by 3 bases, with 1 base between them. The CDR3 has 12 residues. CDR3 residues: CASSLDNQPQHF. In DNA, the CDR3 is TGTGCCAGCAGCTTAGACAATCAGCCCCAGCATTTT.

This chain links TRBV2 with TRBJ1-3; 9 bases are shared with TRBD1. The V segment lost 3 bases and the J segment 0 bases; nucleotides outside the gene matches: 3. The CDR3 loop spans 16 amino acids. CDR1 is SNHLY and CDR2 is FYNNEI in the germline V gene. Here the CDR3 DNA reads TGTGCCAGCAGTGAGGACAGGGGTCTCTCTGGAAACACCATATATTTT. Amino acid sequence: CASSEDRGLSGNTIYF.

This clone was detected only a few times. The chain couples TRBV7-8 to TRBJ1-1; D perhaps matches TRBD1 (6 bases). With 4 bases removed from V and 4 bases from J, the gap between germline ends came to 10 bases. The CDR3 is 13 residues long. Germline values: CDR1 SGHVS, CDR2 FQNEAQ. CDR3 region: CASSSQGITEAFF. CDR3 DNA: TGTGCCAGCAGCTCGCAGGGGATCACTGAAGCTTTCTTT.

The V and J genes are TRBV3-1 (or the pseudogene TRBV3-2) and TRBJ1-1; no definite D call. Germline V lookup: CDR1 LGHDT, CDR2 YNNKEL (reference sequence). Trimming took off 7 bases at V and 0 bases at J, with 12 bases between the two ends. This CDR3 has 14 amino acids. This CDR3 reads CASTSAQVNTEAFF. In DNA, the CDR3 is TGTGCCAGCACCTCAGCCCAGGTGAACACTGAAGCTTTCTTT.

This chain joins TRBV18 and TRBJ2-2; D remains unclear. Judging by the DNA end, TRBJ1-3 fits better; the J call may be wrong. The CDR3 consists of 13 residues. Germline lookup yields CDR1 KGHSH and CDR2 LQKENI. The CDR3 bases are TGTGCCAGCTCACCACCGAATGAAAACACCATATATTTT. It specifies CASSPPNENTIYF.

The V call is TRBV2, the J call TRBJ2-5, with TRBD2 matching over 11 bases. V lost 6 bases to trimming and J lost 5 bases; unmatched junction nucleotides: 11. The V gene's germline CDR1 is SNHLY and CDR2 FYNNEI. CDR3 length: 16 residues. CDR3 sequence reads: CASRPGTSGRGETQYF. The CDR3 DNA sequence: TGTGCCAGCAGACCCGGGACTAGCGGAAGGGGGGAGACCCAGTACTTC.

J is TRBJ1-2 and V is TRBV5-4; possibly TRBD1 for D (5 bases). This CDR3 is 14 amino acids long. Germline values: CDR1 SGHNT, CDR2 YYREEE (reference sequence). V was trimmed by 2 bases and J by 8 bases, leaving 16 bases between them. In nucleotides, the CDR3 is TGTGCCAGCAGCTTTGGTGTGGTAGGGGACGGCTACACCTTC. This encodes CASSFGVVGDGYTF.

V gene TRBV28 combines with J gene TRBJ1-2, with TRBD1 as a possible D gene (6 bases). V was shortened by 3 bases and J by 8 bases, with 19 bases between the two germline ends. The CDR3 runs to 15 residues. CDR1 and CDR2 (germline): MDHEN, SYDVKM. This CDR3 is CASSFLTTGFRGYTF. Written as DNA, the CDR3 is TGTGCCAGCAGTTTTTTGACTACAGGGTTTAGAGGCTACACCTTC.

This clone is deemed medium-sized. CDR3 residues: CASSVGDGNTIYF. Here the CDR3 DNA reads TGTGCCAGCAGCGTAGGAGACGGAAACACCATATATTTT. The chain uses TRBV9 and TRBJ1-3; D is unclear. The germline V gene encodes CDR1 SGDLS and CDR2 YYNGEE. The CDR3 sequence is 13 residues long. V was cut by 0 bases and J by 4 bases, with 5 bases left in between.

CDR3 sequence: CASSPQRGNTEAFF. Here the CDR3 DNA reads TGTGCCAGCTCACCCCAGAGGGGGAACACTGAAGCTTTCTTT. The genes are TRBV18 and TRBJ1-1, with D possibly matching TRBD1 (5 bases). The V end lost 3 bases, the J end lost 1 base, and 9 bases lay between the germline ends. Germline CDR1 reads KGHSH; CDR2 reads LQKENI. The CDR3 is 14 amino acids.

The chain uses TRBV11-3 and TRBJ2-2; D remains unclear. The length of the CDR3 is 14 residues. The V end lost 4 bases, the J end lost 1 base, and 7 bases lay between the germline ends. Per the germline V gene, CDR1 is SGHNT and CDR2 is YENEEA. This CDR3 reads CASSSRLNTGELFF. The CDR3 DNA reads TGTGCCAGCAGCTCTAGACTGAACACCGGGGAGCTGTTTTTT.

The chain is built from TRBV11-2 and TRBJ1-2; D is uncertain. V gave up 0 bases and J gave up 3 bases, with 14 bases separating them. Per the germline V gene, CDR1 is SGHAT and CDR2 is FQNNGV. This CDR3 has 16 amino acids. This CDR3 is CASSLDLGDRDYGYTF. The CDR3 bases are TGTGCCAGCAGCTTAGATTTGGGAGACCGCGACTATGGCTACACCTTC. The complete variable domain, with remaining parts taken from reference TRBV11-2 and TRBJ1-2, reads EAGVAQSPRYKIIEKRQSVAFWCNPISGHATLYWYQQILGQGPKLLIQFQNNGVVDDSQLPKDRFSAERLKGVDSTLKIQPAKLEDSAVYLCASSLDLGDRDYGYTFGSGTRLTVV.

The chain joins TRBV18 to TRBJ2-7; 8 bases align to TRBD2. This CDR3 comprises 16 residues. With V trimmed by 6 bases and J by 6 bases, 16 bases remained unmatched. Germline assignment: CDR1 KGHSH and CDR2 LQKENI. CDR3 nucleotides: TGTGCCAGCTCGCGCGAACCGGGACTAGGAGGACCCGAGCAGTACTTC. Its translation: CASSREPGLGGPEQYF.

This clone has only a few counts. The chain joins TRBV30 to TRBJ1-5, with D maybe TRBD1 (5 bases). The CDR3 sequence is 10 residues long. CDR1 and CDR2 from the germline V gene are GTSNPN and SVGIG (reference sequence). V was trimmed by 7 bases and J by 6 bases, leaving 7 bases between them. The CDR3 DNA reads TGTGCCTCGGGGGGTCAGCCCCAGCATTTT. It is translated as CASGGQPQHF.

This clone has a handful of counts. The CDR3: CASSRDSYNNQPQHF. CDR3 in DNA: TGTGCCAGCAGCCGAGACAGCTACAACAATCAGCCCCAGCATTTT. The chain recombines TRBV7-8 with TRBJ1-5, with D possibly TRBD1 on 5 matching bases. CDR1 SGHVS and CDR2 FQNEAQ come from the germline V gene. CDR3 length: 15 residues. Trimming took 5 bases from V and 3 from J, leaving 14 bases between them.

The rearrangement links TRBV5-1 to TRBJ2-5; the D gene is possibly TRBD2 (6 bases). The V end lost 4 bases, the J end lost 5 bases, and 24 bases lay between the germline ends. This CDR3 has 17 residues. Per the germline V gene, CDR1 is SGHRS and CDR2 is YFSETQ. CDR3 DNA: TGCGCCAGCAGCATTTCGAGACCGGGAGCCACCGGGGAGACCCAGTACTTC. Translated, it gives CASSISRPGATGETQYF. The variable domain in full, completed from reference TRBV5-1 and TRBJ2-5, reads KAGVTQTPRYLIKTRGQQVTLSCSPISGHRSVSWYQQTPGQGLQFLFEYFSETQRNKGNFPGRFSGRQFSNSRSEMNVSTLELGDSALYLCASSISRPGATGETQYFGPGTRLLVL.

The chain recombines TRBV11-2 with TRBJ2-7; TRBD1 might be the D (6 bases). The CDR3 runs to 15 residues. Looked up from germline, CDR1 is SGHAT and CDR2 is FQNNGV. V was shortened by 2 bases and J by 4 bases, with 15 bases between the two germline ends. The CDR3 sequence: CASSLQQGTSYEQYF. The CDR3 coding sequence is TGTGCCAGCAGCTTACAACAGGGAACCTCTTACGAGCAGTACTTC.

This chain connects TRBV2 to TRBJ2-5; perhaps TRBD2 as D (6 bases). Germline values: CDR1 SNHLY, CDR2 FYNNEI. This CDR3 is built from 15 residues. Trimming stripped 3 bases from V and 6 bases from J, with 17 bases between. The CDR3: CASSEETRSRKTQYF. CDR3 coding DNA: TGTGCCAGCAGTGAGGAGACTAGGTCACGGAAGACCCAGTACTTC.

The J gene is TRBJ2-2, the V gene TRBV6-6; 9 nucleotides agree with TRBD1. The CDR3 sequence is 17 residues long. The ends lost 5 bases at V and 1 base at J; junction bases unmatched: 8. CDR1 MNHNY and CDR2 SVGAGI come from the germline V gene (reference sequence). CDR3 coding DNA: TGTGCCAGCAGTCCTCATCCGGGACAGGGGAACACCGGGGAGCTGTTTTTT. Translated: CASSPHPGQGNTGELFF.

Only a few counts were recorded for this clone. At one of its ends the junction is not consistent with the germline gene, which may arise from a read error. The gene calls are TRBV7-7 and TRBJ2-5, with no clear D. This CDR3 is 13 amino acids long. Looked up from germline, CDR1 is SSHAT and CDR2 is FNYEAQ (reference sequence). The CDR3 DNA sequence: TGTGCTAGCAGCTTAGCCATCCAAGAGACCCAGTACTTC. It codes for CASSLAIQETQYF.

The chain employs TRBV10-1 and TRBJ2-7; D possibly matches TRBD1 or TRBD2 (6 bases each). V lost 8 bases and J lost 1, with 21 bases in between. Germline V gene lookup returns CDR1 WNHNN and CDR2 SYGVQD (reference sequence). The CDR3 length is 16 residues. The CDR3 spells CASLEGGQPSSYEQYF. CDR3 nucleotides: TGCGCCAGCCTGGAGGGGGGTCAACCTTCATCCTACGAGCAGTACTTC.